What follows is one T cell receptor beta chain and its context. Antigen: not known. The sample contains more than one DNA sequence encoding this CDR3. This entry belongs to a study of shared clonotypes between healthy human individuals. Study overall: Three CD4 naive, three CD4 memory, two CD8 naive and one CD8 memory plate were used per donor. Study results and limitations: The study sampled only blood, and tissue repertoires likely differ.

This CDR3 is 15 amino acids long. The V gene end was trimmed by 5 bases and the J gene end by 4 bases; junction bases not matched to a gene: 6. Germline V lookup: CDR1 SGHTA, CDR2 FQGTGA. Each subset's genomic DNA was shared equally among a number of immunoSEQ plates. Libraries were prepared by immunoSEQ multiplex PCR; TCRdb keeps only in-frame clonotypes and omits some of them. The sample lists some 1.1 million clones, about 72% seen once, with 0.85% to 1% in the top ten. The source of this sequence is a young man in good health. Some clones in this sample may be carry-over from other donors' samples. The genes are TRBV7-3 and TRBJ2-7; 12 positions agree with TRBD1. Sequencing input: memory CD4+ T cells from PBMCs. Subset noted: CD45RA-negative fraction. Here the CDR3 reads CASSLSGQGAYEQYF. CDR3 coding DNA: TGTGCCAGCAGCCTATCGGGACAGGGGGCGTACGAGCAGTACTTC.